A selection of T cell receptor beta chains follows, all from one sample in a study of cytomegalovirus exposure and HLA in healthy donors. The repertoire was sequenced with immunoSEQ multiplex PCR; TCRdb's copy has only in-frame clones and lacks some. The sample shows roughly 61,000 clones, 89% of them seen only once. Sequencing used PBMCs. These receptors were obtained from a man under 40 in good health and CMV-seropositive. Each CDR3 is given with its conserved first and last residue. A D gene is named only where the DNA matches it firmly. The size of a clone is reported for some rows only, either as once, few or many, or as a class for expanded clones.

J gene	V gene	D gene	clone size	CDR3 protein	CDR3 DNA
TRBJ2-3	TRBV11-2	-	-	CASSPRPQSTDTQYF	TGTGCCAGCAGCCCGCGGCCCCAGAGCACAGATACGCAGTATTTT
TRBJ2-2	TRBV11-3	-	-	CASSPTSNTGELFF	TGTGCCAGCAGCCCAACTAGTAACACCGGGGAGCTGTTTTTT
TRBJ2-3	TRBV7-9	TRBD2	-	CASSLRGTSGSGVDTQYF	TGTGCCAGCAGCTTGCGGGGGACTAGCGGGAGCGGGGTAGATACGCAGTATTTT
TRBJ2-3	TRBV19	-	-	CASSIGATRGTQYF	TGTGCCAGTAGTATAGGCGCCACCCGGGGTACGCAGTATTTT
TRBJ2-7	TRBV7-9	TRBD2	-	CASSLASGAYEQYF	TGTGCCAGCAGCTTGGCTAGCGGAGCCTACGAGCAGTACTTC
TRBJ2-7	TRBV6-1	-	once	CASSENPQAYEQYF	TGTGCCAGCAGTGAAAACCCACAAGCCTACGAGCAGTACTTC
TRBJ2-7	TRBV28	TRBD1	-	CASSFDREYEQYF	TGTGCCAGCAGTTTCGACAGGGAGTACGAGCAGTACTTC
TRBJ2-1	TRBV6-5	-	-	CASRWTTIVGEQFF	TGTGCCAGCAGATGGACTACGATTGTAGGTGAGCAGTTCTTC
TRBJ2-5	TRBV7-9	TRBD2	-	CASSFMTSARPTQYF	TGTGCCAGCAGCTTTATGACTAGCGCCCGGCCGACCCAGTACTTC
TRBJ2-7	TRBV4-2	-	-	CASSQVVGGSYEQYF	TGTGCCAGCAGCCAAGTCGTGGGAGGATCCTACGAGCAGTACTTC
TRBJ1-1	TRBV7-9	-	-	CASSLTVNTEAFF	TGTGCCAGCAGCTTAACAGTGAACACTGAAGCTTTCTTT
TRBJ1-2	TRBV30	-	-	CAWSVHRAKSFYTF	TGTGCCTGGAGTGTACACAGGGCTAAGAGCTTCTACACCTTC
TRBJ2-7	TRBV5-5	-	-	CASSLGRGRLRRFSDYEQYF	TGTGCCAGCAGCTTGGGTAGAGGCAGACTACGGCGCTTCTCTGACTACGAGCAGTACTTC
TRBJ2-1	TRBV29-1	TRBD2	-	CSVDGLANLNEQFF	TGCAGCGTTGACGGACTAGCGAACCTCAATGAGCAGTTCTTC
TRBJ2-7	TRBV18	-	-	CASSPEVSSYEQYF	TGTGCCAGCTCACCCGAGGTGTCCTCCTACGAGCAGTACTTC
TRBJ2-7	TRBV5-4	TRBD1	-	CASSLDRGLSSYEQYF	TGTGCCAGCAGCTTGGACAGGGGCTTAAGCTCCTACGAGCAGTACTTC
TRBJ1-1	TRBV7-3	-	-	CASSLNPGENTEAFF	TGTGCCAGCAGCTTAAATCCAGGGGAGAACACTGAAGCTTTCTTT
TRBJ1-5	TRBV6-6	-	-	CASSYDSLDQPQHF	TGTGCCAGCAGTTATGATAGCCTTGATCAGCCCCAGCATTTT
TRBJ1-2	TRBV27	-	-	CAGSLSPTSLSGSYGYTF	TGTGCCGGCAGTTTATCTCCAACCTCCCTTTCGGGATCCTATGGCTACACCTTC
TRBJ1-1	TRBV19	-	-	CASSIGGVNTEAFF	TGTGCCAGTAGTATTGGAGGAGTGAACACTGAAGCTTTCTTT
TRBJ2-1	TRBV7-9	TRBD1	few	CASSQDRGYNEQFF	TGTGCCAGCAGCCAAGACAGGGGATACAATGAGCAGTTCTTC
TRBJ2-6	TRBV5-1	TRBD2	-	CASSLSSGSSGANVLTF	TGCGCCAGCAGCTTGAGCAGCGGGAGCTCTGGGGCCAACGTCCTGACTTTC
TRBJ2-7	TRBV6-4	TRBD2	-	CASSTSGSYEQYF	TGTGCCAGCAGCACTAGCGGGAGCTACGAGCAGTACTTC
TRBJ2-1	TRBV29-1	TRBD2	-	CSVDGTSGNYNEQFF	TGCAGCGTGGATGGGACTAGCGGGAACTACAATGAGCAGTTCTTC
TRBJ1-3	TRBV18	TRBD1	-	CASSPGQESGNTIYF	TGTGCCAGCTCACCAGGACAGGAGTCTGGAAACACCATATATTTT
TRBJ2-1	TRBV7-6	TRBD2	-	CASSSRTSGYNEQFF	TGTGCCAGCAGCTCCCGGACTAGCGGTTACAATGAGCAGTTCTTC
TRBJ2-7	TRBV5-3	TRBD2	-	CARSLHLAGETYEQYF	TGTGCCAGAAGCCTCCACCTAGCGGGAGAGACCTACGAGCAGTACTTC
TRBJ2-7	TRBV7-8	TRBD2	-	CASSPTGLAYEQYF	TGTGCCAGCAGCCCGACGGGACTAGCCTACGAGCAGTACTTC
TRBJ1-1	TRBV15	-	-	CATSRDMNTEAFF	TGTGCCACCAGCAGAGATATGAACACTGAAGCTTTCTTT
TRBJ1-2	TRBV28	-	-	CASSQGGVGGYTF	TGTGCCAGCAGTCAAGGCGGAGTGGGTGGCTACACCTTC
TRBJ1-2	TRBV6-5	TRBD1	once	CASRTQGTYGYTF	TGTGCCAGCCGCACACAGGGGACCTATGGCTACACCTTC
TRBJ2-2	TRBV5-1	-	-	CASSLLAAGELFF	TGCGCCAGCAGCTTGTTGGCTGCCGGGGAGCTGTTTTTT
TRBJ2-1	TRBV7-9	TRBD2	few	CASSLGLAGGRLDEQFF	TGTGCCAGCAGCTTAGGACTAGCGGGAGGGCGGTTGGATGAGCAGTTCTTC
TRBJ1-3	TRBV18	-	-	CASSPTGTGNTIYF	TGTGCCAGCTCGCCTACAGGGACTGGAAACACCATATATTTT
TRBJ2-1	TRBV5-1	TRBD2	-	CASSLEVAGVGNEQFF	TGCGCCAGCAGCTTGGAGGTAGCGGGAGTAGGGAATGAGCAGTTCTTC
TRBJ1-2	TRBV4-2	-	-	CASSQATEIYYGYTF	TGTGCCAGCAGCCAAGCTACGGAGATTTACTATGGCTACACCTTC
TRBJ1-2	TRBV28	-	-	CASSYQTNYGYTF	TGTGCCAGCAGTTACCAGACTAACTATGGCTACACCTTC
TRBJ2-1	TRBV6-5	-	-	CASSYLDSSEQFF	TGTGCCAGCAGTTACTTGGACTCTAGTGAGCAGTTCTTC
TRBJ1-4	TRBV5-5	-	few	CASSLGTLTNEKLFF	TGTGCCAGCAGCTTGGGGACACTGACGAATGAAAAACTGTTTTTT
TRBJ1-6	TRBV4-2	-	-	CASSQERRGSPLHF	TGTGCCAGCAGCCAAGAAAGAAGGGGTTCACCCCTCCACTTT
TRBJ1-1	TRBV18	TRBD1	-	CASSPPSGQGGTEAFF	TGTGCCAGCTCACCACCGTCGGGACAGGGAGGAACTGAAGCTTTCTTT
TRBJ1-2	TRBV6-5	-	-	CASTERGRAYGYTF	TGTGCCAGCACCGAGAGAGGCAGGGCCTATGGCTACACCTTC
TRBJ2-1	TRBV27	-	-	CASSLAGREQFF	TGTGCCAGCAGTTTAGCGGGACGTGAGCAGTTCTTC
TRBJ2-7	TRBV18	TRBD1	-	CASSSRDRAHEQYF	TGTGCCAGCTCCTCCCGGGACAGGGCCCACGAGCAGTACTTC
TRBJ2-7	TRBV18	-	-	CASSQREFTYEQYF	TGTGCCAGCTCACAACGGGAATTTACTTACGAGCAGTACTTC
TRBJ2-7	TRBV11-2	TRBD1	-	CASSDGTGGIEQYF	TGTGCCAGCAGCGACGGGACAGGGGGCATCGAGCAGTACTTC
TRBJ2-3	TRBV7-2	-	-	CASSFVSTDTQYF	TGTGCCAGCAGCTTCGTTAGCACAGATACGCAGTATTTT
TRBJ2-7	TRBV29-1	TRBD1	-	CSVLDPTGHEQYF	TGCAGCGTCCTGGACCCGACAGGGCACGAGCAGTACTTC
TRBJ2-1	TRBV19	TRBD1	-	CASRTGLGNEQFF	TGTGCCAGTAGGACAGGGCTAGGCAATGAGCAGTTCTTC
TRBJ2-6	TRBV13	-	once	CASSLVISGANVLTF	TGTGCCAGCAGCTTAGTTATCTCTGGGGCCAACGTCCTGACTTTC
TRBJ2-7	TRBV7-2	TRBD2	-	CASSLPGLVYEQYF	TGTGCCAGCAGCTTACCGGGACTAGTCTACGAGCAGTACTTC
TRBJ2-5	TRBV7-2	-	-	CASSFGGTQETQYF	TGTGCCAGCAGCTTCGGGGGTACTCAAGAGACCCAGTACTTC
TRBJ2-7	TRBV5-5	-	-	CASSLTGAYEQYF	TGTGCCAGCAGCTTGACCGGAGCCTACGAGCAGTACTTC
TRBJ2-5	TRBV4-1	-	-	CASSRATGETQYF	TGCGCCAGCAGCCGTGCCACAGGGGAGACCCAGTACTTC
TRBJ2-5	TRBV5-1	TRBD2	-	CASSPGTSGKDQETQYF	TGCGCCAGCAGCCCAGGGACTAGCGGGAAGGACCAAGAGACCCAGTACTTC
TRBJ2-5	TRBV7-8	TRBD2	-	CASSSTSVETQYF	TGTGCCAGCAGCTCCACTAGCGTTGAGACCCAGTACTTC
TRBJ2-7	TRBV7-2	-	-	CASSSVGGTYEQYF	TGTGCCAGCAGCTCAGTAGGCGGCACCTACGAGCAGTACTTC
TRBJ1-3	TRBV13	-	-	CASSLSGAGNTIYF	TGTGCCAGCAGCTTATCCGGGGCTGGAAACACCATATATTTT
TRBJ1-2	TRBV13	TRBD1	-	CASSGGTERDGYTF	TGTGCCAGCAGCGGGGGGACAGAGCGAGATGGCTACACCTTC
TRBJ1-2	TRBV6-5	TRBD1	few	CASSSGTASYGYTF	TGTGCCAGCAGTTCCGGGACAGCTTCCTATGGCTACACCTTC